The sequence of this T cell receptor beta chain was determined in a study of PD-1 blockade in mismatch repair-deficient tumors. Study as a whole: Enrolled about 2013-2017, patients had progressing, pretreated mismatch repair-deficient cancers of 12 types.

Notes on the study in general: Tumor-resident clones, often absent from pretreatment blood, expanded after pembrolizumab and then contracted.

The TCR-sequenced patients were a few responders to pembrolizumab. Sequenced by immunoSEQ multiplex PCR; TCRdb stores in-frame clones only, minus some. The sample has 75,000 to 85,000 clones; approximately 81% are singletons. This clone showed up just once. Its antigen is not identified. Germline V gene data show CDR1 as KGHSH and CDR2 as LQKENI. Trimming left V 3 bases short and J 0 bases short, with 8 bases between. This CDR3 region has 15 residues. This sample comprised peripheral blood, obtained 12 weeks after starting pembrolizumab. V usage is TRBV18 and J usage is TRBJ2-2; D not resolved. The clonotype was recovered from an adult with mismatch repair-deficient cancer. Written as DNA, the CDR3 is TGTGCCAGCTCACCCATCCCGGCGAACACCGGGGAGCTGTTTTTT. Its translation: CASSPIPANTGELFF.